This TCR beta chain is drawn from a study of shared clonotypes between healthy human individuals. Findings and limits, study-wide: Memory subsets generally showed lower estimated richness than naive subsets.

This CDR3 is built from 18 residues. The V gene lost 0 bases and the J gene lost 0 bases, with 16 bases spanning the gap. Germline CDR1 is SGDLS and CDR2 is YYNGEE. As concerns this clone: Its antigen is not known.

Clones were sequenced by immunoSEQ multiplex PCR, and TCRdb holds only the in-frame ones, with some missing. The data hold 2 million to 2.5 million clones, with 85% to 95% observed a single time. This clonotype originated in a man aged 18 to 30 in good health. Some clones in this sample may be carry-over from other donors' samples. J is TRBJ1-3 and V is TRBV9; D is possibly TRBD1 (5 bases). Input material: naive CD4+ T cells from PBMCs. Subset defined: CD45RA+ positively selected. CDR3 DNA: TGTGCCAGCAGCGTAGGAAAGGGACGAGGGAGCTCTGGAAACACCATATATTTT. Amino acid sequence: CASSVGKGRGSSGNTIYF.